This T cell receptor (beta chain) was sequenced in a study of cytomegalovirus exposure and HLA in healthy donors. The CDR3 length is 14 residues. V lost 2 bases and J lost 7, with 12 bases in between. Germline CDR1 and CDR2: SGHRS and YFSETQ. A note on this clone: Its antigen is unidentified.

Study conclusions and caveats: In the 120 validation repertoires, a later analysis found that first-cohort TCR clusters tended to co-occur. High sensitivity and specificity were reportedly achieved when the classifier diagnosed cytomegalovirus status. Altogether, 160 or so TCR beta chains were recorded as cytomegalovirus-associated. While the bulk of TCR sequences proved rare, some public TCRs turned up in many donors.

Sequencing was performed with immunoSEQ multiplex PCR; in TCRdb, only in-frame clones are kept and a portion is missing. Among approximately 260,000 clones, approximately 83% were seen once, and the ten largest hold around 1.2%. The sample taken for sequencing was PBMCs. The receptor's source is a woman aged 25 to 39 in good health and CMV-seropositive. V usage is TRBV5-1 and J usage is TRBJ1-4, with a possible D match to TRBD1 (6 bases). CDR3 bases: TGCGCCAGCAGCTTCACAGGGTTCAGTGAAAAACTGTTTTTT. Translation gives CASSFTGFSEKLFF. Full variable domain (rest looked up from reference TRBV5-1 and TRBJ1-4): KAGVTQTPRYLIKTRGQQVTLSCSPISGHRSVSWYQQTPGQGLQFLFEYFSETQRNKGNFPGRFSGRQFSNSRSEMNVSTLELGDSALYLCASSFTGFSEKLFFGSGTQLSVL.